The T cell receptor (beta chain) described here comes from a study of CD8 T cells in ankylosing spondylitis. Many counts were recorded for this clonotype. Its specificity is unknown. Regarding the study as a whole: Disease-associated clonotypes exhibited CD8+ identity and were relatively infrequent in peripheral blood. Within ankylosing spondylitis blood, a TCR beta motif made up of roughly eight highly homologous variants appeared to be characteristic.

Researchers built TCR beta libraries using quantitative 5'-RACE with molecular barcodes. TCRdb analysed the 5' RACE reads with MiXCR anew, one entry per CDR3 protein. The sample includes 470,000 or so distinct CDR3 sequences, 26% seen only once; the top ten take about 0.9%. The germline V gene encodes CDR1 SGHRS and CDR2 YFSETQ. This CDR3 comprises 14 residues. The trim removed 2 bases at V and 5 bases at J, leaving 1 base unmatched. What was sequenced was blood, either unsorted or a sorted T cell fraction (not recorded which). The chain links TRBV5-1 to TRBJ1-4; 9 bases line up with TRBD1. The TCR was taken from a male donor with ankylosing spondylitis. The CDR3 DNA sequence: TGCGCCAGCAGCTTAGACAGGGGGAATGAAAAACTGTTTTTT. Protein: CASSLDRGNEKLFF. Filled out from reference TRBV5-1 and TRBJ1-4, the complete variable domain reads KAGVTQTPRYLIKTRGQQVTLSCSPISGHRSVSWYQQTPGQGLQFLFEYFSETQRNKGNFPGRFSGRQFSNSRSEMNVSTLELGDSALYLCASSLDRGNEKLFFGSGTQLSVL.